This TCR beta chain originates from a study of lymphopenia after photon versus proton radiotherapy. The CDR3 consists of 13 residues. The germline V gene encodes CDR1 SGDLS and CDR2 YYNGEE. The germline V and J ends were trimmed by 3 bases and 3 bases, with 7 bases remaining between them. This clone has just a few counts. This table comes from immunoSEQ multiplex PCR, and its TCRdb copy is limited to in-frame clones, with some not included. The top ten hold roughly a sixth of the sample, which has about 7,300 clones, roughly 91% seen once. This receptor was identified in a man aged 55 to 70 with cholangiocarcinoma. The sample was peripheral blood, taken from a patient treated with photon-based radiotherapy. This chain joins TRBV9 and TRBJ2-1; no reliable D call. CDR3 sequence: CASSEDDYNEQFF. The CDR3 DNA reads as TGTGCCAGCAGCGAAGACGACTACAATGAGCAGTTCTTC.